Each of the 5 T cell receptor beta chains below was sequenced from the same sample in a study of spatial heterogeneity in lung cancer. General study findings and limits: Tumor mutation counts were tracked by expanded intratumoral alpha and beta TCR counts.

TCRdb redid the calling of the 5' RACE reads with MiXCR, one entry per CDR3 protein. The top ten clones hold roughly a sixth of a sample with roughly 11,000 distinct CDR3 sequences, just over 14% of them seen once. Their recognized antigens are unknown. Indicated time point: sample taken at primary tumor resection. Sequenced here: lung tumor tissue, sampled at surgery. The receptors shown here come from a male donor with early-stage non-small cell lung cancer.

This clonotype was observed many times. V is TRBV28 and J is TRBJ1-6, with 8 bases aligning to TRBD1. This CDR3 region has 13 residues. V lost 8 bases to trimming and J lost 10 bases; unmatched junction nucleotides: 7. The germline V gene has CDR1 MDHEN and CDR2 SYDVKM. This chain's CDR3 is CASWTGPKSPLHF. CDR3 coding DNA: TGTGCCAGCTGGACAGGGCCTAAGTCACCCCTCCACTTT.

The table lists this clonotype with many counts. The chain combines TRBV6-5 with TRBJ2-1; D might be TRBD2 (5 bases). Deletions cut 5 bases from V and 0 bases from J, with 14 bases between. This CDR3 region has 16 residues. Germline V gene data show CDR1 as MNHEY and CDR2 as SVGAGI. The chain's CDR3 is CASSKGRASSYNEQFF. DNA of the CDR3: TGTGCCAGCAGTAAAGGGAGAGCCAGCTCCTACAATGAGCAGTTCTTC.

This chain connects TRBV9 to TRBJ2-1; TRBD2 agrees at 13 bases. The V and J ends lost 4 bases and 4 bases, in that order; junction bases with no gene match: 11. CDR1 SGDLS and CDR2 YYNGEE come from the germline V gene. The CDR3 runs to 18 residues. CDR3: CASSPRLAGGSGYNEQFF. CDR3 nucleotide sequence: TGTGCCAGCAGCCCTAGACTAGCGGGAGGATCGGGGTACAATGAGCAGTTCTTC.

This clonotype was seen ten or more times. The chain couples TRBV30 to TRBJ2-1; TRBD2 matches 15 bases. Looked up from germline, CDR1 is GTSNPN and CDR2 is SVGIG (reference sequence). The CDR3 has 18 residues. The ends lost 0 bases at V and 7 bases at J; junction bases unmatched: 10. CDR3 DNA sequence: TGTGCCTGGAGTGTATACAGGGGACTAGCGGGAGGTAGGAATGAGCAGTTCTTC. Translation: CAWSVYRGLAGGRNEQFF.

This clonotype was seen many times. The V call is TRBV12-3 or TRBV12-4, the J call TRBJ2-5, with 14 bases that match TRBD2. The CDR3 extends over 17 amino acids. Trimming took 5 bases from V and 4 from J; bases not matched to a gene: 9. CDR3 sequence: CASSQGTSGSLAETQYF. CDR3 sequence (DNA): TGTGCCAGCAGTCAGGGGACTAGCGGGAGTTTGGCAGAGACCCAGTACTTC.